Listed below are T cell receptor beta chains from one sample, sequenced in a study of cytomegalovirus exposure and HLA in healthy donors. TCRdb's copy holds only in-frame clones and misses some; the assay was immunoSEQ multiplex PCR. The sample records 100,000 to 150,000 clones, 75% to 90% being singletons. Sequenced input: PBMCs. These TCRs come from a man aged 25-45 years in good health and CMV-seropositive. Each CDR3 is given with its conserved first and last residue. A D gene is named only where the DNA matches it firmly. Rows may omit the clone size; those that give it use once, few, many or a size class.

V gene: TRBV27; clone size: NA; CDR3 length: 16; D gene: TRBD1; J gene: TRBJ1-2; CDR3 DNA: TGTGCCAGCACCCAAAACAGGGGGCAAATTAACTATGGCTACACCTTC; CDR3 protein: CASTQNRGQINYGYTF
V gene: TRBV6-5; clone size: NA; CDR3 length: 14; D gene: TRBD1; J gene: TRBJ1-6; CDR3 DNA: TGTGCCAGCAGTGGGGGGGACAGGGTTTCACCCCTCCACTTT; CDR3 protein: CASSGGDRVSPLHF
V gene: TRBV7-9; clone size: NA; CDR3 length: 14; D gene: NA; J gene: TRBJ2-2; CDR3 DNA: TGTGCCAGCAGCTTAACATCCGGGGTGGGGGAGCTGTTTTTT; CDR3 protein: CASSLTSGVGELFF
V gene: TRBV29-1; clone size: NA; CDR3 length: 14; D gene: TRBD2; J gene: TRBJ2-7; CDR3 DNA: TGCAGCGCCAAGGCGGGGGTGGGTCCCTACGAGCAGTACTTC; CDR3 protein: CSAKAGVGPYEQYF
V gene: TRBV7-9; clone size: NA; CDR3 length: 16; D gene: NA; J gene: TRBJ1-1; CDR3 DNA: TGTGCCAGCAGCTTAGTGTTCGCAGGGTTAAGGACTGAAGCTTTCTTT; CDR3 protein: CASSLVFAGLRTEAFF
V gene: TRBV4-1; clone size: NA; CDR3 length: 16; D gene: TRBD1; J gene: TRBJ1-1; CDR3 DNA: TGCGCCAGCAGCCAAGGGCATGACAGGGGGCGGCCTGAAGCTTTCTTT; CDR3 protein: CASSQGHDRGRPEAFF
V gene: TRBV27; clone size: NA; CDR3 length: 13; D gene: NA; J gene: TRBJ1-2; CDR3 DNA: TGTGCCAGCAGTTCAAGGGAGAGCTATGGCTACACCTTC; CDR3 protein: CASSSRESYGYTF
V gene: TRBV9; clone size: few; CDR3 length: 16; D gene: TRBD1; J gene: TRBJ1-1; CDR3 DNA: TGTGCCAGCAGGATCGCGGGACAGGGTGAAAAGCCTGAAGCTTTCTTT; CDR3 protein: CASRIAGQGEKPEAFF
V gene: TRBV6-5; clone size: NA; CDR3 length: 15; D gene: TRBD1; J gene: TRBJ1-5; CDR3 DNA: TGTGCCAGTTTACTGGACAGGGGGTCGTCTCAGCCCCAGCATTTT; CDR3 protein: CASLLDRGSSQPQHF
V gene: TRBV9; clone size: NA; CDR3 length: 16; D gene: NA; J gene: TRBJ2-3; CDR3 DNA: TGTGCCAGCAGCGGCGGGGCCCTGATACACACAGATACGCAGTATTTT; CDR3 protein: CASSGGALIHTDTQYF
V gene: TRBV9; clone size: NA; CDR3 length: 13; D gene: TRBD1; J gene: TRBJ1-2; CDR3 DNA: TGTGCCAGCAGCGTTGGACAGGTCTATGGCTACACCTTC; CDR3 protein: CASSVGQVYGYTF
V gene: TRBV27; clone size: once; CDR3 length: 15; D gene: NA; J gene: TRBJ2-3; CDR3 DNA: TGTGCCAGCAGCCTTGCTACCCTTAGCACAGATACGCAGTATTTT; CDR3 protein: CASSLATLSTDTQYF
V gene: TRBV9; clone size: NA; CDR3 length: 12; D gene: TRBD2; J gene: TRBJ2-1; CDR3 DNA: TGTGCCAGCAGCTTCGGGGGGGATGAGCAGTTCTTC; CDR3 protein: CASSFGGDEQFF
V gene: TRBV28; clone size: NA; CDR3 length: 14; D gene: NA; J gene: TRBJ1-5; CDR3 DNA: TGTGCCAGCAGTTATGCCGGGGAGAATCAGCCCCAGCATTTT; CDR3 protein: CASSYAGENQPQHF
V gene: TRBV29-1; clone size: NA; CDR3 length: 13; D gene: NA; J gene: TRBJ2-5; CDR3 DNA: TGCAGCGCCCCGATGGGCGGGGCCGAGACCCAGTACTTC; CDR3 protein: CSAPMGGAETQYF
V gene: TRBV11-2; clone size: few; CDR3 length: 16; D gene: TRBD1; J gene: TRBJ2-5; CDR3 DNA: TGTGCCAGCAGCTCCTACAGGGGGCTGTACCAAGAGACCCAGTACTTC; CDR3 protein: CASSSYRGLYQETQYF
V gene: TRBV2; clone size: NA; CDR3 length: 14; D gene: NA; J gene: TRBJ1-5; CDR3 DNA: TGTGCCAGCAGTTTGGACAGTTCCAATCAGCCCCAGCATTTT; CDR3 protein: CASSLDSSNQPQHF
V gene: TRBV11-2; clone size: NA; CDR3 length: 16; D gene: NA; J gene: TRBJ2-7; CDR3 DNA: TGTGCCAGCAGCCCTCGCCTTTGGGAGAGGAGCTACGAGCAGTACTTC; CDR3 protein: CASSPRLWERSYEQYF
V gene: TRBV13; clone size: NA; CDR3 length: 22; D gene: TRBD2; J gene: TRBJ2-4; CDR3 DNA: TGTGCCAGCAGCTTAGGCCTGGTCTGGGGGGCCGGACTAGCGGGACTCAGGAACATTCAGTACTTC; CDR3 protein: CASSLGLVWGAGLAGLRNIQYF
V gene: TRBV27; clone size: NA; CDR3 length: 15; D gene: NA; J gene: TRBJ1-6; CDR3 DNA: TGTGCCAGCAGTTACTCGGGGGACGCAAATTCACCCCTCCACTTT; CDR3 protein: CASSYSGDANSPLHF
V gene: TRBV19; clone size: NA; CDR3 length: 13; D gene: TRBD1; J gene: TRBJ2-1; CDR3 DNA: TGTGCCAGCAGGGGACAGGCTGACAATGAGCAGTTCTTC; CDR3 protein: CASRGQADNEQFF
V gene: TRBV7-3; clone size: NA; CDR3 length: 14; D gene: TRBD1; J gene: TRBJ1-4; CDR3 DNA: TGTGCCAGCAGCCAAGACAGGGCAGGCGAAAAACTGTTTTTT; CDR3 protein: CASSQDRAGEKLFF
V gene: TRBV7-3; clone size: few; CDR3 length: 12; D gene: NA; J gene: TRBJ1-1; CDR3 DNA: TGTGCCAGCAGCTCAGTGAACACTGAAGCTTTCTTT; CDR3 protein: CASSSVNTEAFF
V gene: TRBV9; clone size: NA; CDR3 length: 15; D gene: TRBD1; J gene: TRBJ1-1; CDR3 DNA: TGTGCCAGCAGCGCAACAGGGGGTTACGGCACTGAAGCTTTCTTT; CDR3 protein: CASSATGGYGTEAFF
V gene: TRBV28; clone size: NA; CDR3 length: 14; D gene: NA; J gene: TRBJ1-5; CDR3 DNA: TGTGCCAGCAGTTTTATGGTGACTAATCAGCCCCAGCATTTT; CDR3 protein: CASSFMVTNQPQHF
V gene: TRBV5-1; clone size: few; CDR3 length: 15; D gene: NA; J gene: TRBJ1-3; CDR3 DNA: TGCGCCAGCAGCTTGGATGTAGGGGGTGGAAACACCATATATTTT; CDR3 protein: CASSLDVGGGNTIYF
V gene: TRBV7-8; clone size: NA; CDR3 length: 16; D gene: TRBD1; J gene: TRBJ1-5; CDR3 DNA: TGTGCCAGCAGCTTAGACAGGGGGAATAGCAATCAGCCCCAGCATTTT; CDR3 protein: CASSLDRGNSNQPQHF
V gene: TRBV5-1; clone size: NA; CDR3 length: 15; D gene: NA; J gene: TRBJ2-1; CDR3 DNA: TGCGCCAGCAGCAGCGACTCCAGCTCCTACAATGAGCAGTTCTTC; CDR3 protein: CASSSDSSSYNEQFF
V gene: TRBV5-6; clone size: NA; CDR3 length: 13; D gene: NA; J gene: TRBJ2-5; CDR3 DNA: TGTGCCAGCAGCCTGGGACATGTGGAGACCCAGTACTTC; CDR3 protein: CASSLGHVETQYF
V gene: TRBV29-1; clone size: many; CDR3 length: 10; D gene: NA; J gene: TRBJ1-2; CDR3 DNA: TGCAGCGTGGTAACAGGAGGCTACACCTTC; CDR3 protein: CSVVTGGYTF
V gene: TRBV7-8; clone size: NA; CDR3 length: 16; D gene: TRBD2; J gene: TRBJ2-5; CDR3 DNA: TGTGCCAGCAGCTTCTTTCGGGGGGGCCTGGGGGAGACCCAGTACTTC; CDR3 protein: CASSFFRGGLGETQYF
V gene: TRBV4-2; clone size: NA; CDR3 length: 14; D gene: TRBD1; J gene: TRBJ1-2; CDR3 DNA: TGTGCCAGCAGCCAAGAACCGACAGGGAATGGCTACACCTTC; CDR3 protein: CASSQEPTGNGYTF
V gene: TRBV18; clone size: NA; CDR3 length: 15; D gene: NA; J gene: TRBJ2-1; CDR3 DNA: TGTGCCAGCTCACCCCAGGGGTTCGCCTACAATGAGCAGTTCTTC; CDR3 protein: CASSPQGFAYNEQFF
V gene: TRBV18; clone size: few; CDR3 length: 13; D gene: TRBD1; J gene: TRBJ2-3; CDR3 DNA: TGTGCCAGCTCACCGACAGGGCTGGATACGCAGTATTTT; CDR3 protein: CASSPTGLDTQYF
V gene: TRBV6-5; clone size: NA; CDR3 length: 14; D gene: TRBD2; J gene: TRBJ2-3; CDR3 DNA: TGTGCCAGCAGTTACCGGGGGGGCACAGATACGCAGTATTTT; CDR3 protein: CASSYRGGTDTQYF
V gene: TRBV5-5; clone size: NA; CDR3 length: 14; D gene: NA; J gene: TRBJ1-1; CDR3 DNA: TGTGCCAGCAGCTCCAGGGGAATGAACACTGAAGCTTTCTTT; CDR3 protein: CASSSRGMNTEAFF
V gene: TRBV5-1; clone size: few; CDR3 length: 14; D gene: NA; J gene: TRBJ1-1; CDR3 DNA: TGCGCCAGCAGCTTGGCGCCAGGGAACACTGAAGCTTTCTTT; CDR3 protein: CASSLAPGNTEAFF
V gene: TRBV7-8; clone size: NA; CDR3 length: 17; D gene: TRBD1; J gene: TRBJ1-5; CDR3 DNA: TGTGCCAGCAGCTTAAACCCGGGACAGGTCCAAGGACAGCCCCAGCATTTT; CDR3 protein: CASSLNPGQVQGQPQHF